These T cell receptor beta chains were read from a single sample in a study of CD8+CD57+ T cells in acquired aplastic anemia. Each CDR3 protein is one row after TCRdb ran MiXCR on the reads. There are roughly 280,000 distinct CDR3 sequences in the sample; approximately 57% occur only once, and 1.3% lies in the top ten. The sample taken for sequencing was sorted CD4+, CD8+, or CD8+CD57+ T cells (not recorded which) from PBMCs. The receptors stem from a human donor with aplastic anemia. Each CDR3 is given without its conserved first and last residue. The order of the fields is J gene, V gene, CDR3 length, D gene, CDR3 protein. The D gene is left open where the match is weak.

>TRBJ2-3|TRBV4-2|13|TRBD2
ASSQNSGGTDTQY
>TRBJ2-4|TRBV10-3|16|TRBD2
AISVGLAGGIGKNIQY
>TRBJ1-1|TRBV9|12|-
ASSVEGVGTEAF
>TRBJ2-5|TRBV20-1|8|-
SASLEAQY
>TRBJ2-6|TRBV2|15|-
ASSEALSVSGANVLT
>TRBJ2-3|TRBV20-1|11|-
SASGGASDTQY
>TRBJ2-3|TRBV25-1|15|-
ASSEFEGRGVADTQY
>TRBJ1-6|TRBV7-9|13|-
ASSLDRVPSRPLH
>TRBJ2-7|TRBV10-3|12|-
AISESKATYEQY
>TRBJ2-7|TRBV20-1|11|-
SARGPLSYEQY
>TRBJ2-3|TRBV7-9|14|TRBD2
ASSLVVAGGGDTQY
>TRBJ2-1|TRBV20-1|10|TRBD2
SATRTSGEQF
>TRBJ2-5|TRBV7-8|13|TRBD1
ASSLGTGLEETQY
>TRBJ2-1|TRBV5-1|13|TRBD2
ASSGTSGGNYGMF
>TRBJ2-3|TRBV9|11|-
ASSRHSTDTQY
>TRBJ1-2|TRBV7-3|11|-
ASSPRDGNGYT
>TRBJ1-1|TRBV10-3|13|-
AISPRAGEDTEAF
>TRBJ2-2|TRBV6-5|13|TRBD1
ASSKGQGNTGELF
>TRBJ1-3|TRBV9|11|-
ASATGSGNTIY
>TRBJ2-1|TRBV7-8|12|-
ASSGRDLYNEQF
>TRBJ1-6|TRBV20-1|11|-
SARVGGDSPLH
>TRBJ2-5|TRBV29-1|11|-
SVLRDFQETQY
>TRBJ2-7|TRBV29-1|10|TRBD1
SVKGQGGEQY
>TRBJ1-6|TRBV27|11|TRBD1
ASGTADNSPLH
>TRBJ2-3|TRBV10-3|14|TRBD1
AISDLNRGRTNTQY
>TRBJ1-6|TRBV2|13|TRBD1
ASSGRAGGNQPLH
>TRBJ2-1|TRBV9|11|-
ASSVWGANEQF
>TRBJ2-5|TRBV12-3/TRBV12-4|10|TRBD2
ASSLGLAGVV
>TRBJ2-7|TRBV9|16|-
ASSPADPWGAGGYEQY
>TRBJ1-2|TRBV7-2|11|TRBD1
ASRGRAGGGYT
>TRBJ1-6|TRBV19|15|TRBD1
ASSIRSGTGENSPLH
>TRBJ2-5|TRBV25-1|11|-
ASSRDSGETQY
>TRBJ2-5|TRBV7-8|13|-
ASSLLGGLGETQY
>TRBJ2-7|TRBV7-9|11|-
ASSVGPPHEQY
>TRBJ2-2|TRBV10-3|15|-
AISDRGAGERTGELF
>TRBJ2-7|TRBV15|10|-
ATGSTGDEQY
>TRBJ2-5|TRBV7-6|13|TRBD1
ASSPSGQGWQTQY
>TRBJ1-6|TRBV5-1|13|-
ASSMDPTGNSPLH
>TRBJ1-4|TRBV29-1|10|-
SVEESEGEVF
>TRBJ2-7|TRBV7-9|11|-
ASSLGVSDRQY
>TRBJ2-7|TRBV7-2|12|-
ASSPTIASYEQY
>TRBJ2-7|TRBV29-1|10|-
SVGGGTYEQY
>TRBJ2-7|TRBV10-3|11|TRBD1
ASMGQGEDEQY
>TRBJ1-5|TRBV19|16|TRBD1
ASSTRDRGRMGNQPQH
>TRBJ2-1|TRBV9|11|TRBD1
ASSPDRGSEQF
>TRBJ2-5|TRBV7-2|14|-
ASSPIGHNLIETQY
>TRBJ1-3|TRBV24-1|11|-
ATMDLAGNTIY
>TRBJ1-2|TRBV7-8|11|TRBD1
ASSLAGQGGYT
>TRBJ1-1|TRBV20-1|10|-
SARSEVTEAF
>TRBJ1-2|TRBV6-1|11|-
ASSHLRGTGYT
>TRBJ2-7|TRBV9|12|-
ASSKRGANSEQY
>TRBJ1-3|TRBV2|12|-
ASQAEGGENTIY
>TRBJ2-1|TRBV19|11|-
ASSIGGANEQF
>TRBJ1-5|TRBV29-1|14|-
SVVPDPRWGNQPQH